This entry concerns a single T cell receptor beta chain. This entry comes from a study of blood T cells in healthy people across ages. Sample-barcoded 5' priming and a J-beta primer mix drove a second PCR of roughly 7 to 11 cycles. TCRdb analysed the 5' RACE reads with MiXCR anew, one entry per CDR3 protein. The sample has approximately 940,000 distinct CDR3 sequences, roughly 50% seen once; the top ten hold 13%. Germline assignment: CDR1 SGHTA and CDR2 FQGNSA. This CDR3 is built from 17 residues. V was trimmed by 2 bases and J by 4 bases, leaving 20 bases between them. The sequence derives from a man younger than 40 in good health. The gene calls are TRBV7-2 and TRBJ1-2; D may be TRBD1 (6 bases). Sample: blood. CDR3 DNA sequence: TGTGCCAGCAGCTTATCCCCAGGGGCGATGATCAGCTATGGCTACACCTTC. As protein: CASSLSPGAMISYGYTF.